These 23 T cell receptor beta chains were sequenced from one sample in a study of cytomegalovirus exposure and HLA in healthy donors. Amplification used 60 Vbeta primers and 13 Jbeta primers. Profiling relied on immunoSEQ multiplex PCR, and the TCRdb table lists in-frame clones only, not all of them. The table shows around 100,000 clones, with 75% to 90% occurring only once. Sequences were obtained from PBMCs. The source of these receptors is a man aged 35 to 55 in good health and CMV-seronegative.

This clone was recorded once. The V call is TRBV5-1, the J call TRBJ2-3; D gene unclear. Germline V gene sequence: CDR1 SGHRS, CDR2 YFSETQ. Between the trimmed V and J ends, which lost 4 bases and 6 bases, there was a span of 9 bases. The CDR3 is 12 amino acids. The CDR3: CASSPFQDTQYF. DNA for the CDR3: TGCGCCAGCAGCCCTTTTCAGGATACGCAGTATTTT.

The J gene is TRBJ2-2, the V gene TRBV27, with 7 bases fitting TRBD1. Losses at the gene ends were 6 bases for V and 7 bases for J; bases not matched to a gene: 8. Germline CDR1 and CDR2: MNHEY and SMNVEV (reference sequence). This CDR3 is built from 14 residues. The CDR3 spells CASRPLQGYGELFF. The CDR3 nucleotides read TGTGCCAGCAGACCCCTACAGGGGTACGGGGAGCTGTTTTTT.

This clone was counted once. The chain employs TRBV5-1 and TRBJ1-2, with 7 bases aligning to TRBD1. CDR1 and CDR2 from the germline V gene are SGHRS and YFSETQ. Losses at the gene ends were 0 bases for V and 7 bases for J; bases not matched to a gene: 0. The CDR3 runs to 12 residues. DNA for the CDR3: TGCGCCAGCAGCTTGGGGACAGGTGGCTACACCTTC. It is translated as CASSLGTGGYTF.

The chain links TRBV19 to TRBJ1-2; no definite D call. The germline V gene encodes CDR1 LNHDA and CDR2 SQIVND (reference sequence). The CDR3 extends over 15 amino acids. With 2 bases removed from V and 3 bases from J, the gap between germline ends came to 13 bases. The CDR3 is CASSINWEAHYGYTF. The DNA of the CDR3 is TGTGCCAGTAGTATAAACTGGGAGGCTCACTATGGCTACACCTTC. The full variable domain, rest sourced from reference TRBV19 and TRBJ1-2, is DGGITQSPKYLFRKEGQNVTLSCEQNLNHDAMYWYRQDPGQGLRLIYYSQIVNDFQKGDIAEGYSVSREKKESFPLTVTSAQKNPTAFYLCASSINWEAHYGYTFGSGTRLTVV.

The CDR3 spells CAISEFSGGASNEQFF. The CDR3 DNA reads as TGTGCCATCAGTGAATTCAGCGGGGGGGCAAGCAATGAGCAGTTCTTC. J is TRBJ2-1 and V is TRBV10-3; 10 nucleotides align to TRBD2. CDR3 size: 16 residues. The junction had 8 bases not matched to a gene; V was cut back by 3 bases and J by 6 bases. Germline assignment: CDR1 ENHRY and CDR2 SYGVKD.

This chain connects TRBV18 to TRBJ1-5; 7 positions agree with TRBD1. V lost 3 bases, J lost 5 bases, and 4 bases stayed unmatched. The length of the CDR3 is 14 residues. Germline CDR1 and CDR2: KGHSH and LQKENI. This CDR3 reads CASSPGQADQPQHF. CDR3 DNA sequence: TGTGCCAGCTCACCTGGACAGGCAGATCAGCCCCAGCATTTT.

CDR3 protein: CAWSVRGGPWETQYF. The CDR3 coding sequence is TGTGCCTGGAGTGTTCGGGGGGGGCCGTGGGAGACCCAGTACTTC. The V and J genes are TRBV30 and TRBJ2-5; the match to TRBD2 covers 8 bases. The CDR3 covers 15 residues. V shed 0 bases and J 5 bases; nucleotides not matched to a gene: 8. Germline CDR1 and CDR2: GTSNPN and SVGIG (reference sequence).

This sequence joins TRBV29-1 and TRBJ1-1; D remains ambiguous. V lost 0 bases and J lost 7, with 18 bases in between. CDR1 and CDR2 (germline): SQVTM, ANQGSEA. The CDR3 is 15 amino acids. CDR3 loop: CSVEESRGREFEAFF. CDR3 in DNA: TGCAGCGTTGAAGAGAGCCGCGGGAGAGAGTTTGAAGCTTTCTTT.

V and J are TRBV7-2 and TRBJ2-5, with TRBD2 matching 7 bases. The V gene's germline CDR1 is SGHTA and CDR2 FQGNSA. The CDR3 extends over 15 amino acids. Trimming took 4 bases from V and 2 from J; bases not matched to a gene: 7. The CDR3 sequence is CASSSPNSGQETQYF. The CDR3 bases are TGTGCCAGCAGCTCCCCCAATAGCGGGCAAGAGACCCAGTACTTC.

The chain is built from TRBV4-3 and TRBJ2-3; TRBD2 matches 12 bases. The CDR3 length is 18 residues. The germline V gene encodes CDR1 LGHNA and CDR2 YSLEER. The V segment lost 1 base and the J segment 2 bases; nucleotides outside the gene matches: 7. Here the CDR3 reads CASSQGALAGGSTDTQYF. The CDR3 nucleotides read TGCGCCAGCAGCCAAGGGGCACTAGCGGGGGGCTCCACAGATACGCAGTATTTT.

This chain uses TRBV5-6 with TRBJ2-3; 9 bases line up with TRBD2. The CDR3 covers 15 residues. CDR1 and CDR2 (germline): SGHDT, YYEEEE. The J segment lost 4 bases and the V segment lost 0 bases, leaving 3 bases of the junction unmatched. CDR3 nucleotides: TGTGCCAGCAGCTTGGAATTAGCGGGGGCAGATACGCAGTATTTT. Protein sequence: CASSLELAGADTQYF.

The rearrangement uses TRBV5-1 and TRBJ2-7, with 7 bases lining up with TRBD1. This CDR3 has 14 amino acids. Germline lookup yields CDR1 SGHRS and CDR2 YFSETQ. Trimming took 0 bases from V and 3 from J; bases not matched to a gene: 3. The CDR3 reads CASSLGQGLYEQYF. The CDR3 bases are TGCGCCAGCAGCTTGGGACAGGGTCTCTACGAGCAGTACTTC. The full variable domain, with the rest looked up from reference TRBV5-1 and TRBJ2-7, is KAGVTQTPRYLIKTRGQQVTLSCSPISGHRSVSWYQQTPGQGLQFLFEYFSETQRNKGNFPGRFSGRQFSNSRSEMNVSTLELGDSALYLCASSLGQGLYEQYFGPGTRLTVT.

This chain links TRBV15 with TRBJ2-7; 8 bases align to TRBD1. With V trimmed by 1 base and J by 5 bases, 7 bases remained unmatched. Germline values: CDR1 LNHNV, CDR2 YYDKDF (reference sequence). The CDR3 contains 15 residues. CDR3 residues: CATSRGDRLKDEQYF. In nucleotides, the CDR3 is TGTGCCACCAGCAGAGGGGACAGGCTCAAGGACGAGCAGTACTTC.

The rearrangement joins TRBV7-2 to TRBJ1-2; D is ambiguous. Trimming took 11 bases from V and 7 from J, leaving 20 bases between them. Per germline, CDR1 SGHTA and CDR2 FQGNSA. The CDR3 loop spans 13 amino acids. The CDR3 DNA sequence: TGTGCCGAAAGAGAGACCGATCCTAGTGGCTACACCTTC. Protein: CAERETDPSGYTF.

The rearrangement links TRBV4-1 to TRBJ2-3, with 8 bases that match TRBD2. J was trimmed by 0 bases and V by 3 bases; bases with no gene match: 8. Germline-derived CDR1 and CDR2 are MGHRA and YSYEKL. The CDR3 contains 17 residues. The CDR3 DNA follows: TGCGCCAGCAGCCACGATAGGACTAGCCCGAGCACAGATACGCAGTATTTT. Protein: CASSHDRTSPSTDTQYF.

This clone showed up just once. The V gene is TRBV7-9, the J gene TRBJ1-2; 7 nucleotides align to TRBD1. This CDR3 has 15 residues. Trimming removed 3 bases from V and 1 base from J; junction bases left unmatched: 5. Germline assignment: CDR1 SEHNR and CDR2 FQNEAQ (reference sequence). CDR3 bases: TGTGCCAGCAGCTTGGGGACAGAATTTAACTATGGCTACACCTTC. Protein: CASSLGTEFNYGYTF.

The rearrangement joins TRBV5-1 to TRBJ2-1; 8 nucleotides line up with TRBD2. CDR3 length: 16 amino acids. The germline V gene has CDR1 SGHRS and CDR2 YFSETQ. V lost 4 bases to trimming and J lost 0 bases; unmatched junction nucleotides: 6. As DNA, the CDR3 is TGCGCCAGCAGCCTAACCGGGACTAGCTCCTACAATGAGCAGTTCTTC. It translates to CASSLTGTSSYNEQFF.

A remark on this clone: Other DNA sequences in the same sample also yield this CDR3. The gene calls are TRBV19 and TRBJ1-5, with D possibly TRBD1 on 5 matching bases. CDR1 LNHDA and CDR2 SQIVND come from the germline V gene (reference sequence). Trimming pared 8 bases from V and 5 bases from J, leaving 13 bases between. The CDR3 sequence is 13 residues long. The CDR3 loop reads CASGPGADQPQHF. The CDR3 nucleotides are TGTGCCAGTGGACCTGGGGCGGATCAGCCCCAGCATTTT.

This chain connects TRBV9 to TRBJ2-3, with TRBD2 matching over 13 bases. The V gene end was trimmed by 4 bases and the J gene end by 1 base; junction bases not matched to a gene: 3. Germline V CDR1 and CDR2: SGDLS, YYNGEE. CDR3 length: 16 amino acids. The CDR3 coding sequence is TGTGCCAGCAGCATACTAGCGGGGGGGGGCACAGATACGCAGTATTTT. Protein: CASSILAGGGTDTQYF.

This sequence joins TRBV4-1 and TRBJ1-5; D unresolved. From germline, CDR1 is MGHRA and CDR2 YSYEKL. This CDR3 region has 16 residues. The V end was cut by 0 bases, the J end by 1 base, with 10 bases between. The CDR3: CASSQEPAASNQPQHF. CDR3 nucleotide sequence: TGCGCCAGCAGCCAAGAACCCGCGGCAAGCAATCAGCCCCAGCATTTT.

The V gene is TRBV5-1, the J gene TRBJ1-1; D not resolved. CDR3 size: 15 residues. V shed 4 bases and J shed 2 bases, with 15 bases lying between them. CDR1 SGHRS and CDR2 YFSETQ come from the germline V gene. CDR3 DNA sequence: TGCGCCAGCAGCGTTTCATACGCAGGAAACACTGAAGCTTTCTTT. Protein: CASSVSYAGNTEAFF. Drawing the rest from reference TRBV5-1 and TRBJ1-1, the complete variable domain is KAGVTQTPRYLIKTRGQQVTLSCSPISGHRSVSWYQQTPGQGLQFLFEYFSETQRNKGNFPGRFSGRQFSNSRSEMNVSTLELGDSALYLCASSVSYAGNTEAFFGQGTRLTVV.

The chain has TRBV27 and TRBJ1-2; D is unclear. The V gene lost 3 bases and the J gene lost 0 bases, with 8 bases spanning the gap. The CDR3 runs 14 residues. Germline values: CDR1 MNHEY, CDR2 SMNVEV (reference sequence). The CDR3 loop reads CASSFTGANYGYTF. The CDR3 nucleotides are TGTGCCAGCAGTTTTACGGGAGCTAACTATGGCTACACCTTC.

J is TRBJ2-7 and V is TRBV4-1; D uncertain. CDR3 size: 13 residues. The germline V gene has CDR1 MGHRA and CDR2 YSYEKL. Trimming shortened V by 2 bases and J by 2 bases, and 7 bases separated the two germline ends. The CDR3 region has the DNA TGCGCCAGCAGCCAAACAGTAACCTACGAGCAGTACTTC. Protein: CASSQTVTYEQYF.